The 18 T cell receptor beta chains in this list originate from one sample, sequenced in a study of low-dose radiotherapy and immunotherapy resistance in tumors. Specified time point: before trial treatment. Amplification of TCRs used a constant-region primer and V-primer adapter for 20 PCR cycles. MiXCR, run by TCRdb on the reads, gives a single entry per CDR3 protein. In the table there are fewer than 60,000 distinct CDR3 sequences, approximately 12% of which are singletons. The sequences come from PBMCs, collected before treatment. These TCRs come from a female donor with ovarian cancer.

This clonotype was seen at least ten times. V gene TRBV19 combines with J gene TRBJ2-2, with D possibly being TRBD2 (7 bases). In germline, CDR1 is LNHDA, CDR2 SQIVND (reference sequence). CDR3 length: 14 amino acids. V gave up 8 bases and J gave up 2 bases, with 12 bases separating them. The CDR3 nucleotides are TGTGCCAGTCAACGGGGGGCTAACACCGGGGAGCTGTTTTTT. Translating it yields CASQRGANTGELFF.

The table lists this clonotype with many counts. J is TRBJ2-3 and V is TRBV12-5, with unresolved D. The length of the CDR3 is 14 residues. Trimming pared 1 base from V and 2 bases from J, leaving 7 bases between. CDR1 and CDR2 (germline): LGHNT, FRNRAP. The CDR3 sequence: CASGLGLTTDTQYF. The CDR3 region has the DNA TGTGCTAGTGGTTTGGGGCTAACCACAGATACGCAGTATTTT.

There are many counts of this clonotype. This chain uses TRBV2 with TRBJ1-5; the match to TRBD1 covers 7 bases. CDR3 length equals 14 residues. The V gene end was trimmed by 6 bases and the J gene end by 4 bases; junction bases not matched to a gene: 6. From germline, CDR1 is SNHLY and CDR2 FYNNEI. CDR3 bases: TGTGCCAGCAGCCTGACAGGGCTAAATCAGCCCCAGCATTTT. Translation: CASSLTGLNQPQHF.

This clonotype was counted ten times or more. The chain employs TRBV10-2 and TRBJ2-7; 7 nucleotides match TRBD1. The CDR3 contains 12 residues. CDR1 WSHSY and CDR2 SAAADI come from the germline V gene. J was trimmed by 3 bases and V by 6 bases; bases with no gene match: 2. CDR3 protein: CASRGQFYEQYF. The DNA for the CDR3 is TGCGCCAGCAGGGGACAGTTCTACGAGCAGTACTTC.

This clonotype was seen repeatedly, ten times or more. The chain employs TRBV20-1 and TRBJ2-3; 10 bases line up with TRBD2. The CDR3 runs to 14 residues. With V trimmed by 5 bases and J by 7 bases, 9 bases remained unmatched. Germline V gene sequence: CDR1 DFQATT, CDR2 SNEGSKA (reference sequence). Here the CDR3 reads CSAGPLAGANTQYF. CDR3 sequence (DNA): TGCAGTGCTGGGCCCCTAGCGGGAGCGAATACGCAGTATTTT.

In its sample, this clonotype was seen many times. This rearrangement joins TRBV12-5 to TRBJ2-2; D is perhaps TRBD2 (6 bases). The V end was cut by 7 bases, the J end by 8 bases, with 11 bases between. In germline, CDR1 is LGHNT, CDR2 FRNRAP. The CDR3 extends over 12 amino acids. CDR3 bases: TGTGCTAGTGCCCCCGGACTAGGGGAGCTGTTTTTT. Its translation is CASAPGLGELFF.

A remark on this clonotype: A far larger clone lies a single base away; this is likely a read error. The CDR3 nucleotides read TGTGCCAGCAGTCTGACAGGGAGAGGCTCCTACAATGAGCAGTACTTC. Protein: CASSLTGRGSYNEQYF. The chain couples TRBV6-8 to TRBJ2-7; 7 bases agree with TRBD1. The CDR3 is 16 amino acids. In germline, CDR1 is MNHGY, CDR2 SAAAGT. V shed 5 bases, J shed 7 bases, and the junction held 17 bases outside the gene matches.

This clonotype was picked up many times. V gene TRBV6-5 combines with J gene TRBJ1-1; D is uncertain. V shed 5 bases and J shed 7 bases, with 8 bases lying between them. Germline values: CDR1 MNHEY, CDR2 SVGAGI. There are 11 residues in the CDR3. CDR3 in amino acids: CASSRWDEAFF. CDR3 in DNA: TGTGCCAGCAGTAGGTGGGATGAAGCTTTCTTT.

This clonotype was seen repeatedly, ten times or more. The J gene is TRBJ1-1, the V gene TRBV29-1; 10 nucleotides agree with TRBD1. Germline V gene lookup returns CDR1 SQVTM and CDR2 ANQGSEA. CDR3 length equals 12 residues. The CDR3 spells CRGQGVFSEAFF. The CDR3 DNA reads as TGCAGAGGACAGGGGGTTTTTTCTGAAGCTTTCTTT.

This clonotype was recorded at least ten times. The J gene is TRBJ2-6, the V gene TRBV6-5; TRBD1 aligns across 12 bases. The junction had 9 bases not matched to a gene; V was cut back by 5 bases and J by 4 bases. The CDR3 is made up of 18 amino acids. Germline loops: CDR1 MNHEY, CDR2 SVGAGI. In DNA, the CDR3 is TGTGCCAGCAGTCCCGGGGGGACAGGGGGCATCGGGGCCAACGTCCTGACTTTC. It encodes CASSPGGTGGIGANVLTF.

This clonotype was detected many times. This sequence joins TRBV10-3 and TRBJ1-1; D unresolved. Germline V gene sequence: CDR1 ENHRY, CDR2 SYGVKD. Trimming stripped 3 bases from V and 0 bases from J, with 8 bases between. The length of the CDR3 is 14 residues. This CDR3 is CAISDQKVNTEAFF. CDR3 sequence (DNA): TGTGCCATCAGTGATCAGAAGGTGAACACTGAAGCTTTCTTT.

This clonotype was seen many times. The chain is built from TRBV11-2 and TRBJ1-4; a weak D match, TRBD1 (5 bases). Germline CDR1 reads SGHAT; CDR2 reads FQNNGV. Trimming shortened V by 7 bases and J by 4 bases, and 16 bases separated the two germline ends. CDR3 length: 15 amino acids. DNA for the CDR3: TGTGCCAGCACCCCTACCTGGGGGGGTAATGAAAAACTGTTTTTT. It encodes CASTPTWGGNEKLFF.

This clonotype was recorded many times. This rearrangement joins TRBV2 to TRBJ2-7, with no clear D. Germline lookup yields CDR1 SNHLY and CDR2 FYNNEI. This CDR3 is 12 amino acids long. V was shortened by 7 bases and J by 0 bases, with 7 bases between the two germline ends. The CDR3 here is CASKVLSYEQYF. CDR3 sequence (DNA): TGTGCCAGCAAGGTTCTCTCCTACGAGCAGTACTTC. The complete variable domain, with remaining parts taken from reference TRBV2 and TRBJ2-7, reads EPEVTQTPSHQVTQMGQEVILRCVPISNHLYFYWYRQILGQKVEFLVSFYNNEISEKSEIFDDQFSVERPDGSNFTLKIRSTKLEDSAMYFCASKVLSYEQYFGPGTRLTVT.

This clonotype was detected ten times or more. The V gene is TRBV20-1, the J gene TRBJ2-3, with a possible D match to TRBD2 (6 bases). CDR1 and CDR2 from the germline V gene are DFQATT and SNEGSKA (reference sequence). The CDR3 is made up of 13 amino acids. The V and J ends lost 8 bases and 5 bases respectively, with 17 bases between them. CDR3 nucleotides: TGCAGTACTGACGGGGGAAGTATAGATACGCAGTATTTT. It is translated as CSTDGGSIDTQYF.

The chain combines TRBV3-1 with TRBJ2-1; weak D call: TRBD2 (6 bases). Germline-derived CDR1 and CDR2 are LGHDT and YNNKEL (reference sequence). Deletions cut 0 bases from V and 4 bases from J, with 13 bases between. The CDR3 consists of 16 residues. CDR3 DNA: TGTGCCAGCAGCCAAGAGTGGTCTAGCGCATACAATGAGCAGTTCTTC. Translated, it gives CASSQEWSSAYNEQFF.

The chain combines TRBV5-1 with TRBJ1-4; no clear D gene. Germline CDR1 reads SGHRS; CDR2 reads YFSETQ. This CDR3 has 16 residues. V shed 4 bases and J shed 0 bases, with 13 bases lying between them. The CDR3 sequence is CASSPGSFTTNEKLFF. CDR3 DNA sequence: TGCGCCAGCAGCCCAGGATCCTTTACAACTAATGAAAAACTGTTTTTT.

There are many counts of this clonotype. The J gene is TRBJ2-3, the V gene TRBV7-3; the D call may be TRBD1 or TRBD2 (5 bases each). Trimming cost V 6 bases and J 5 bases, with 9 bases left between them. CDR1 and CDR2 (germline): SGHTA, FQGTGA. The CDR3 totals 12 residues. CDR3 nucleotides: TGTGCCAGCAGTTTTGGGGGAGATACGCAGTATTTT. Translated: CASSFGGDTQYF.

This clonotype came up many times. J is TRBJ2-1 and V is TRBV6-1; 7 bases match TRBD1. This CDR3 contains 15 residues. The V segment lost 5 bases and the J segment 2 bases; nucleotides outside the gene matches: 6. Germline CDR1 is MNHNS and CDR2 is SASEGT. The CDR3 spells CASSYTGTAYNEQFF. CDR3 sequence (DNA): TGTGCCAGCAGTTACACCGGGACAGCCTACAATGAGCAGTTCTTC.